This T cell receptor (beta chain) was sequenced for a study of T-cell memory formation after mild COVID-19. V trimming: 4 bases; J trimming: 2 bases; junction bases outside the gene matches: 5. The CDR3 has 15 residues. From germline, CDR1 is SEHNR and CDR2 FQNEAQ (reference sequence). MiXCR was run by TCRdb on the 5' RACE reads, yielding one entry per CDR3 protein. The profile shows over 250,000 distinct CDR3 sequences, more than 15% of them singletons. The material sequenced was PBMCs or a T cell subset sorted from them (not recorded which). The chain joins TRBV7-9 to TRBJ2-3; 8 bases agree with TRBD2. The TCR comes from a man between 18 and 35 years old who had mild COVID-19 (a few samples of this study predate the infection). Cell type and time point are not known. The DNA of the CDR3 is TGTGCCAGCAGCTCCAGCGGGGGCGACACAGATACGCAGTATTTT. Residues: CASSSSGGDTDTQYF.